The clone carrying this T cell receptor beta chain appeared a single time. Its target is not known. The CDR3 is 14 amino acids. The V segment lost 3 bases and the J segment 3 bases; nucleotides outside the gene matches: 4. Germline V gene sequence: CDR1 MNHEY, CDR2 SMNVEV (reference sequence). The entry originates in a study of T-cell memory formation after mild COVID-19. Study conclusions and caveats: There was no confirmation that second-wave clones peaking on day 37 were SARS-CoV-2 specific. Cross-reactive memory appears to have joined, as suggested by some responding clones showing up in pre-infection memory. CD4+ clones that contracted lay mainly in CM and EM; CD8+ ones lay in EMRA.

From 5'RACE with constant-segment primers came TCR alpha and TCR beta cDNA libraries that carried sample barcodes and UMIs. In TCRdb, the 5' RACE reads were re-called with MiXCR into one record per CDR3 protein. The table lists 560,000 or so distinct CDR3 sequences, roughly 17% of them singletons. The genes are TRBV27 and TRBJ1-2; 7 nucleotides agree with TRBD1. The sequence came from an adult woman who had mild COVID-19 (a few samples of this study predate the infection). Cell type and time point are not known. Sequenced sample: PBMCs or a T cell subset sorted from them (not recorded which). DNA of the CDR3: TGTGCCAGCAGTTTTACAGGGGCAGACTATGGCTACACCTTC. Its protein product is CASSFTGADYGYTF.